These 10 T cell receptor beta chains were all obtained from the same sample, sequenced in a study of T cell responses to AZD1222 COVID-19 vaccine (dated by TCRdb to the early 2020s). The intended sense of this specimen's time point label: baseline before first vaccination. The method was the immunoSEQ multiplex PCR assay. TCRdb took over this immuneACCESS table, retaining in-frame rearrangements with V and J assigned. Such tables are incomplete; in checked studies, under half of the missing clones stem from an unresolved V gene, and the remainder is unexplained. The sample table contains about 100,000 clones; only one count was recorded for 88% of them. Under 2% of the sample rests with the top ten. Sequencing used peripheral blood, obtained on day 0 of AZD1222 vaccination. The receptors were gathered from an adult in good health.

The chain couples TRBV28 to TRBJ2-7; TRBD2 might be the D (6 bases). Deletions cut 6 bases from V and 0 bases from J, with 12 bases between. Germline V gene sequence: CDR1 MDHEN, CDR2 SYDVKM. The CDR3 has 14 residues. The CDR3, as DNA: TGTGCCAGCAGGTGGAGGGGCCTCTCCTACGAGCAGTACTTC. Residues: CASRWRGLSYEQYF.

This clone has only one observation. DNA of the CDR3: TGTGCTAGTGGACAGGGCCTCTACGAGCAGTACTTC. Residues: CASGQGLYEQYF. The J gene is TRBJ2-7, the V gene TRBV12-5; tentative D call: TRBD1 (6 bases). The CDR3 spans 12 residues. V lost 6 bases to trimming and J lost 3 bases, with 9 bases between them. Germline-derived CDR1 and CDR2 are LGHNT and FRNRAP.

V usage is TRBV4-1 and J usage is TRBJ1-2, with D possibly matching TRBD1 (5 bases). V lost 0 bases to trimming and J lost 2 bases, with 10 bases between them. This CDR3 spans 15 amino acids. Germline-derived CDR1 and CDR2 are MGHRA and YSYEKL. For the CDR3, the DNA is TGCGCCAGCAGCCAAGATACCAGGGAGAACTATGGCTACACCTTC. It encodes CASSQDTRENYGYTF.

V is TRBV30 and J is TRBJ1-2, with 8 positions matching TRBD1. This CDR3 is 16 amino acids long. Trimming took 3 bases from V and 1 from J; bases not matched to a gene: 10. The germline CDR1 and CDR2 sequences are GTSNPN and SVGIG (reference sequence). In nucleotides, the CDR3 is TGTGCCTGGAGCTCTTTCAGGGGGCAATATAACTATGGCTACACCTTC. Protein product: CAWSSFRGQYNYGYTF.

CDR3 protein: CASRGTGRSGNTIYF. The CDR3 bases are TGTGCCAGCAGGGGGACAGGTCGCTCTGGAAACACCATATATTTT. The chain employs TRBV6-5 and TRBJ1-3, with 8 bases matching TRBD1. CDR1 MNHEY and CDR2 SVGAGI come from the germline V gene. The junction had 4 bases not matched to a gene; V was cut back by 6 bases and J by 0 bases. The CDR3 extends over 15 amino acids.

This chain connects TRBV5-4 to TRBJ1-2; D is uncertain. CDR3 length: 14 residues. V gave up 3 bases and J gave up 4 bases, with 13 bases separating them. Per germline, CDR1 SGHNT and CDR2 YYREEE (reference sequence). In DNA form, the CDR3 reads TGTGCCAGCAGCTCCTTCCAAGGAGGCTATGGCTACACCTTC. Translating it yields CASSSFQGGYGYTF.

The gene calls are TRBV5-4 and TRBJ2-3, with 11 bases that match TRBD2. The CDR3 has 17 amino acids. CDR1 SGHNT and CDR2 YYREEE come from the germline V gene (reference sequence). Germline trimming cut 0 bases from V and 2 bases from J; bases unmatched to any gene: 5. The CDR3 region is CASSLGLGLADTDTQYF. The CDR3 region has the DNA TGTGCCAGCAGCTTGGGCCTGGGACTAGCGGACACAGATACGCAGTATTTT.

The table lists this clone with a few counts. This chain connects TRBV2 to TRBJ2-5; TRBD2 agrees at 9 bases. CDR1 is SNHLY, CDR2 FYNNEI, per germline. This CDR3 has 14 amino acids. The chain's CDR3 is CATAARGGEETQYF. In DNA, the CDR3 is TGTGCTACCGCGGCGCGGGGGGGGGAAGAGACCCAGTACTTC.

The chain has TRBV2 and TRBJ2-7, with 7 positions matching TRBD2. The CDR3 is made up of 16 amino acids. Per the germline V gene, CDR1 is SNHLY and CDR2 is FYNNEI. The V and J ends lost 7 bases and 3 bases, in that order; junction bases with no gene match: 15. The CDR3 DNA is TGTGCCAGCATCCCCTCCAGCGGGAAGACTGTCTACGAGCAGTACTTC. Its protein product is CASIPSSGKTVYEQYF. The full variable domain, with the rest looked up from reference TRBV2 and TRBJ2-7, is EPEVTQTPSHQVTQMGQEVILRCVPISNHLYFYWYRQILGQKVEFLVSFYNNEISEKSEIFDDQFSVERPDGSNFTLKIRSTKLEDSAMYFCASIPSSGKTVYEQYFGPGTRLTVT.

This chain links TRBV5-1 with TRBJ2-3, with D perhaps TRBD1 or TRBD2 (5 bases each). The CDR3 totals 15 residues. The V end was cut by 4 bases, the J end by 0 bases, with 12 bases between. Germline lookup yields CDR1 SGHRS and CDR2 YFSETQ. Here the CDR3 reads CASSPRDPSTDTQYF. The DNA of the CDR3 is TGCGCCAGCAGCCCCCGGGACCCTAGCACAGATACGCAGTATTTT.